These 17 T cell receptor beta chains came from one sample sequenced in a study of blood T cell repertoires in COVID-19. Profiled with immunoSEQ multiplex PCR; TCRdb holds only in-frame clones, not every one. The repertoire has about 190,000 clones, approximately 78% of them found once; the top ten carry roughly 2.8%. Sequenced: peripheral blood. The receptor source for this set is a woman of 80 years or more with active or convalescent COVID-19.

J is TRBJ2-5 and V is TRBV7-9; 7 bases are shared with TRBD2. The V gene end was trimmed by 5 bases and the J gene end by 5 bases; junction bases not matched to a gene: 14. The CDR3 runs 16 residues. The germline CDR1 and CDR2 sequences are SEHNR and FQNEAQ (reference sequence). CDR3: CASSPRRGRGGETQYF. CDR3 sequence (DNA): TGTGCCAGCAGCCCAAGGAGAGGACGGGGAGGGGAGACCCAGTACTTC.

This chain joins TRBV12-3 or TRBV12-4 and TRBJ1-1, with D unresolved. This CDR3 comprises 13 residues. Trimming left V 5 bases short and J 0 bases short, with 7 bases between. DNA of the CDR3: TGTGCCAGCAGTCCCGACTTGAACACTGAAGCTTTCTTT. Protein product: CASSPDLNTEAFF.

The chain carries TRBV18 and TRBJ1-1; 11 positions match TRBD1. The CDR3 runs to 16 residues. V shed 3 bases, J shed 4 bases, and the junction held 7 bases outside the gene matches. Per the germline V gene, CDR1 is KGHSH and CDR2 is LQKENI. CDR3 region: CASSPIWDRGGTEAFF. DNA of the CDR3: TGTGCCAGCTCACCTATATGGGACAGGGGGGGCACTGAAGCTTTCTTT.

Worth noting for this clone: Within the sample, other DNA sequences also encode this same CDR3. V gene TRBV10-3 combines with J gene TRBJ2-5; D gene uncertain. The V end was cut by 0 bases, the J end by 4 bases, with 6 bases between. Germline V lookup: CDR1 ENHRY, CDR2 SYGVKD. The CDR3 loop spans 13 amino acids. In nucleotides, the CDR3 is TGTGCCATCAGTGAGTCCCCGGGAGAGACCCAGTACTTC. This codes for CAISESPGETQYF.

V usage is TRBV5-1 and J usage is TRBJ2-5; unclear D gene. CDR1 and CDR2 from the germline V gene are SGHRS and YFSETQ. This CDR3 has 14 residues. V was pared by 0 bases and J by 2 bases, with 8 bases between. Written as DNA, the CDR3 is TGCGCCAGCAGCTTGGCCCCAGATCAAGAGACCCAGTACTTC. This gives the protein CASSLAPDQETQYF. Supplemented by reference TRBV5-1 and TRBJ2-5, the full variable domain reads KAGVTQTPRYLIKTRGQQVTLSCSPISGHRSVSWYQQTPGQGLQFLFEYFSETQRNKGNFPGRFSGRQFSNSRSEMNVSTLELGDSALYLCASSLAPDQETQYFGPGTRLLVL.

The chain couples TRBV5-1 to TRBJ1-4, with TRBD1 identical over 9 bases. Germline CDR1 SGHRS, CDR2 YFSETQ. Trimming cost V 0 bases and J 7 bases; bases outside gene matches: 4. The CDR3 runs 15 residues. The CDR3 reads CASSLAGTGSEKLFF. Here the CDR3 DNA reads TGCGCCAGCAGCTTGGCCGGGACAGGGAGTGAAAAACTGTTTTTT.

Only a few counts were recorded for this clone. J is TRBJ2-6 and V is TRBV6-2 or TRBV6-3, with unresolved D. Trimming took 2 bases from V and 1 from J, leaving 3 bases between them. Looked up from germline, CDR1 is MNHEY and CDR2 is SVGEGT. The CDR3 has 14 amino acids. The chain's CDR3 is CASSYLSGANVLTF. As DNA, the CDR3 is TGTGCCAGCAGTTACCTTTCTGGGGCCAACGTCCTGACTTTC.

This clone was recorded once. This sequence joins TRBV28 and TRBJ1-5; D gene uncertain. The V and J ends lost 8 bases and 9 bases respectively, with 20 bases between them. The length of the CDR3 is 14 residues. CDR1 and CDR2 from the germline V gene are MDHEN and SYDVKM. CDR3 loop: CASGLRVDQRPQHF. The CDR3, as DNA: TGTGCCAGCGGACTCCGGGTCGATCAACGGCCCCAGCATTTT.

The V gene is TRBV28, the J gene TRBJ2-5; the D gene is possibly TRBD2 (6 bases). The CDR3 runs to 12 residues. Germline V gives CDR1 MDHEN, CDR2 SYDVKM. Trimming took 3 bases from V and 6 from J, leaving 8 bases between them. CDR3 protein: CASSFGRQTQYF. As DNA, the CDR3 is TGTGCCAGCAGTTTTGGGAGGCAGACCCAGTACTTC.

V gene TRBV28 combines with J gene TRBJ1-6, with no clear D. This CDR3 region has 15 residues. Per the germline V gene, CDR1 is MDHEN and CDR2 is SYDVKM. V lost 1 base, J lost 1 base, and 5 bases lay in between. The CDR3 DNA reads as TGTGCCAGCAGTTTATCGAGATCCTATAATTCACCCCTCCACTTT. Protein sequence: CASSLSRSYNSPLHF.

This clone was detected many times. The gene calls are TRBV5-6 and TRBJ2-7, with a tentative D call TRBD2 (5 bases). CDR3 size: 11 residues. V lost 4 bases and J lost 3, with 5 bases in between. Per germline, CDR1 SGHDT and CDR2 YYEEEE. CDR3 sequence: CASSEGYEQYF. CDR3 nucleotide sequence: TGTGCCAGCAGCGAGGGCTACGAGCAGTACTTC.

J is TRBJ2-7 and V is TRBV20-1; D is ambiguous. Germline assignment: CDR1 DFQATT and CDR2 SNEGSKA (reference sequence). V shed 6 bases and J shed 6 bases, with 12 bases lying between them. The length of the CDR3 is 11 residues. CDR3 in amino acids: CSAIQKLEQYF. CDR3 DNA sequence: TGCAGTGCCATCCAAAAACTCGAGCAGTACTTC.

J is TRBJ2-7 and V is TRBV5-1; 11 nucleotides align to TRBD2. V gave up 3 bases and J gave up 2 bases; unmatched junction bases: 10. The germline CDR1 and CDR2 sequences are SGHRS and YFSETQ. This CDR3 comprises 17 residues. CDR3 in amino acids: CASSSLAGGMYAYEQYF. DNA of the CDR3: TGCGCCAGCAGCTCGCTAGCGGGGGGCATGTATGCCTACGAGCAGTACTTC. Full variable domain (rest looked up from reference TRBV5-1 and TRBJ2-7): KAGVTQTPRYLIKTRGQQVTLSCSPISGHRSVSWYQQTPGQGLQFLFEYFSETQRNKGNFPGRFSGRQFSNSRSEMNVSTLELGDSALYLCASSSLAGGMYAYEQYFGPGTRLTVT.

The chain is built from TRBV7-8 and TRBJ2-5, with unresolved D. There are 15 residues in the CDR3. Germline CDR1 reads SGHVS; CDR2 reads FQNEAQ. V was clipped by 2 bases and J by 5 bases, with 15 bases between them. The CDR3 protein is CASSLRMAEEETQYF. CDR3 DNA: TGTGCCAGCAGCTTAAGGATGGCGGAAGAGGAGACCCAGTACTTC.

The chain employs TRBV4-3 and TRBJ1-4, with unresolved D. Trimming took 1 base from V and 0 from J, leaving 9 bases between them. The V gene's germline CDR1 is LGHNA and CDR2 YSLEER. The CDR3 totals 16 residues. The CDR3 region is CASSQGLSATNEKLFF. CDR3 in DNA: TGCGCCAGCAGCCAAGGACTCAGTGCAACTAATGAAAAACTGTTTTTT.

This clone was detected only once. The genes are TRBV9 and TRBJ2-5; 8 nucleotides line up with TRBD2. The CDR3 spans 18 residues. In germline, CDR1 is SGDLS, CDR2 YYNGEE. V was pared by 0 bases and J by 0 bases, with 10 bases of the junction left unmatched. This CDR3 is CASSVDAEGGGYQETQYF. The CDR3 nucleotides read TGTGCCAGCAGCGTAGACGCCGAAGGCGGGGGGTACCAAGAGACCCAGTACTTC.

The CDR3 is CASSWDRAGANVLTF. CDR3 in DNA: TGTGCCAGCAGCTGGGACAGGGCCGGGGCCAACGTCCTGACTTTC. This chain joins TRBV5-5 and TRBJ2-6; 9 nucleotides line up with TRBD1. Germline CDR1 reads SGHKS; CDR2 reads YYEKEE (reference sequence). The CDR3 totals 15 residues. The trim removed 3 bases at V and 4 bases at J, leaving 2 bases unmatched.